This TCR beta chain is drawn from a study of CD8+CD57+ T cells in acquired aplastic anemia. Genomic DNA constituted the template upon which TCR beta VDJ and CDR3 profiling was performed. A single record per CDR3 protein comes from TCRdb applying MiXCR to the reads. The sample lists hundreds of thousands of distinct CDR3 sequences; under 50% were seen once. This clonotype has just a few counts. The authors sequenced patients whose flow cytometry had shown CD8+CD57+ cell expansion. No therapy was given to patients before blood sampling. With 0 bases removed from V and 7 bases from J, the gap between germline ends came to 16 bases. Germline CDR1 reads MNHNY; CDR2 reads SVGAGI (reference sequence). This CDR3 is 16 amino acids long.

The receptor was derived from a human donor with aplastic anemia. The chain is built from TRBV6-6 and TRBJ1-5; D is possibly TRBD1 (5 bases). The sample taken for sequencing was sorted CD4+, CD8+, or CD8+CD57+ T cells (not recorded which) from PBMCs. The CDR3 nucleotides are TGTGCCAGCAGTTACTCTCCAGGGAGGGACGAGCAGCCCCAGCATTTT. Its translation is CASSYSPGRDEQPQHF.